The entry that follows covers one T cell receptor (beta chain) sequence. A much larger clone is a single base away; this may be a read error. TCRbeta libraries were built with three rounds of nested PCR, modified from ARM-PCR. TCRdb ran MiXCR on the multiplex PCR reads and lists one entry per CDR3 protein. The table shows 65,000 to 70,000 distinct CDR3 sequences, with roughly 56% occurring only once. With 6 bases clipped from V and 6 bases from J, the junction kept 11 bases outside the gene matches. Germline V gene lookup returns CDR1 MNHEY and CDR2 SVGAGI. This CDR3 contains 15 residues. The data belong to a study of tumor and adjacent non-tumor tissue in lung cancer. No cell sorting was done before RNA was extracted from the tissue.

The J gene is TRBJ2-1, the V gene TRBV6-5; TRBD2 matches 7 bases. Material for sequencing was lung tumor tissue. The clonotype originates from a man aged 50 or older with non-small cell lung cancer. This CDR3 reads CASRQAGPTSNEQFF. CDR3 coding DNA: TGTGCCAGCAGACAAGCGGGACCTACTAGCAATGAGCAGTTCTTC.